The text below deals with one T cell receptor beta chain. The antigen remains undetermined. This entry belongs to a study of OX40 agonist ivuxolimab in advanced cancers. Background on the study: An anti-OX40 (CD134) antibody with agonistic activity, ivuxolimab, was administered to patients. At doses from 0.01 to 10 mg/kg, patients were given intravenous ivuxolimab every 2 weeks. At approximately 83% male, the cohort had a mean age of 60 years, ranging from about 23 to 80. Overall study findings and caveats: The average count of expanded clones was higher among CD8+ T cells than among CD4+.

Clones were sequenced by immunoSEQ multiplex PCR, and TCRdb holds only the in-frame ones, with some missing. The sample lists tens of thousands of clones, around 89% seen once, with roughly 5% in the top ten. The V gene lost 1 base and the J gene lost 5 bases, with 8 bases spanning the gap. The germline gives CDR1 SEHNR, CDR2 FQNEAQ (reference sequence). The CDR3 consists of 14 residues. Sequenced material: CD4+ or CD8+ T cells sorted from blood, taken in a trial of the OX40 agonist ivuxolimab. The sequence came from an adult with an advanced solid tumor such as melanoma, head and neck, liver or kidney cancer. The V and J genes are TRBV7-9 and TRBJ1-4; D uncertain. This chain's CDR3 is CASSLESVNEKLFF. CDR3 DNA: TGTGCCAGCAGCTTAGAGTCAGTAAATGAAAAACTGTTTTTT.